The present T cell receptor (beta chain) was sequenced within a study of cytomegalovirus exposure and HLA in healthy donors. Study results and caveats: The authors excluded some V segments, including TRBV6-2 and TRBV6-3, as indistinguishable. The study recorded over 150 TCR beta chains that were cytomegalovirus-associated.

This clone was detected only a few times. Its target is not known. 13 Jbeta primers and 60 Vbeta primers were used for the PCR. Assay: immunoSEQ multiplex PCR; the TCRdb copy retains only in-frame clones and omits some. Among about 93,000 clones listed, more than 60% were seen once. In germline, CDR1 is MNHEY, CDR2 SVGAGI. There are 16 residues in the CDR3. The V gene end was trimmed by 0 bases and the J gene end by 4 bases; junction bases not matched to a gene: 6. The sample taken for sequencing was PBMCs. The clonotype was recovered from a boy aged 5-17 years in good health and CMV-seronegative. The chain carries TRBV6-5 and TRBJ2-1; 7 nucleotides agree with TRBD2. CDR3 nucleotides: TGTGCCAGCAGTTACTCGAGTGGACTAGGGTACAATGAGCAGTTCTTC. Its translation is CASSYSSGLGYNEQFF.